The 8 T cell receptor beta chains listed next were all sequenced from one sample in a study of PD-1 blockade in classical Hodgkin lymphoma. Time point specified: cycle 4 day 1 (C4D1), after less than seven weeks of nivolumab. Each patient relapsed following autologous stem cell transplantation, and prior brentuximab vedotin exposure differed. The table came from immunoSEQ multiplex PCR; TCRdb's copy has only in-frame clones and leaves some out. The table includes 80,000 to 95,000 clones, 65% to 85% detected once. This sample comprised peripheral blood mononuclear cells (PBMCs), obtained before the fourth cycle of nivolumab. All receptors come from a human donor with classical Hodgkin lymphoma.

V is TRBV6-1 and J is TRBJ2-1; TRBD2 matches 9 bases. The length of the CDR3 is 14 residues. The germline CDR1 and CDR2 sequences are MNHNS and SASEGT. V shed 9 bases, J shed 4 bases, and the junction held 7 bases outside the gene matches. DNA of the CDR3: TGTGCCAGTGGTCTAGCGGGACTTTACAATGAGCAGTTCTTC. Translating gives CASGLAGLYNEQFF.

To note about this clone: Different DNA sequences within this sample yield the same CDR3. The gene calls are TRBV10-3 and TRBJ2-7; no definite D call. The germline V gene encodes CDR1 ENHRY and CDR2 SYGVKD. The CDR3 length is 12 residues. V was cut by 4 bases and J by 0 bases, with 4 bases left in between. CDR3 DNA sequence: TGTGCCATCAGTGTAAACTCCTACGAGCAGTACTTC. This translates into CAISVNSYEQYF.

This clone was seen only once. The sample contains more than one DNA sequence encoding this CDR3. The genes are TRBV18 and TRBJ1-1; the D is unclear. Germline V CDR1 and CDR2: KGHSH, LQKENI. There are 12 residues in the CDR3. V shed 3 bases and J shed 1 base, with 3 bases lying between them. The CDR3 DNA follows: TGTGCCAGCTCACCCACGAACACTGAAGCTTTCTTT. Translation gives CASSPTNTEAFF.

This chain connects TRBV7-9 to TRBJ2-7; 7 positions agree with TRBD2. The V gene end was trimmed by 5 bases and the J gene end by 2 bases; junction bases not matched to a gene: 9. The CDR3 runs 15 residues. Per the germline V gene, CDR1 is SEHNR and CDR2 is FQNEAQ (reference sequence). The CDR3 spells CASSHALGTTYEQYF. CDR3 DNA sequence: TGTGCCAGCAGCCACGCACTAGGGACTACCTACGAGCAGTACTTC.

This chain joins TRBV2 and TRBJ2-7; D is possibly TRBD1 (6 bases). The germline CDR1 and CDR2 sequences are SNHLY and FYNNEI. The CDR3 has 15 residues. V was shortened by 0 bases and J by 6 bases, with 15 bases between the two germline ends. This CDR3 is CASSEAFTGFGEQYF. The CDR3 bases are TGTGCCAGCAGTGAAGCATTTACAGGGTTTGGCGAGCAGTACTTC. The full variable domain, with the rest looked up from reference TRBV2 and TRBJ2-7, is EPEVTQTPSHQVTQMGQEVILRCVPISNHLYFYWYRQILGQKVEFLVSFYNNEISEKSEIFDDQFSVERPDGSNFTLKIRSTKLEDSAMYFCASSEAFTGFGEQYFGPGTRLTVT.

This sequence joins TRBV28 and TRBJ2-1, with 8 bases fitting TRBD2. V was pared by 5 bases and J by 4 bases, with 4 bases of the junction left unmatched. The CDR3 runs to 14 residues. CDR1 and CDR2 (germline): MDHEN, SYDVKM. The CDR3 DNA reads as TGTGCCAGCAGTCTAGCGGGCCTTTACAATGAGCAGTTCTTC. Residues: CASSLAGLYNEQFF.

This chain connects TRBV6-5 to TRBJ2-7; perhaps TRBD2 as D (6 bases). This CDR3 contains 15 residues. Germline V gene sequence: CDR1 MNHEY, CDR2 SVGAGI. The V gene lost 5 bases and the J gene lost 1 base, with 15 bases spanning the gap. DNA of the CDR3: TGTGCCAGCAGTCGTCAAGCGGGTCCTTCCTACGAGCAGTACTTC. It encodes CASSRQAGPSYEQYF.

This chain links TRBV10-3 with TRBJ2-1; D unresolved. The CDR3 sequence is 13 residues long. Germline V lookup: CDR1 ENHRY, CDR2 SYGVKD. V was clipped by 6 bases and J by 5 bases, with 11 bases between them. Here the CDR3 DNA reads TGTGCCATCAGCCCCGCCCAGAACAATGAGCAGTTCTTC. It yields the protein CAISPAQNNEQFF.